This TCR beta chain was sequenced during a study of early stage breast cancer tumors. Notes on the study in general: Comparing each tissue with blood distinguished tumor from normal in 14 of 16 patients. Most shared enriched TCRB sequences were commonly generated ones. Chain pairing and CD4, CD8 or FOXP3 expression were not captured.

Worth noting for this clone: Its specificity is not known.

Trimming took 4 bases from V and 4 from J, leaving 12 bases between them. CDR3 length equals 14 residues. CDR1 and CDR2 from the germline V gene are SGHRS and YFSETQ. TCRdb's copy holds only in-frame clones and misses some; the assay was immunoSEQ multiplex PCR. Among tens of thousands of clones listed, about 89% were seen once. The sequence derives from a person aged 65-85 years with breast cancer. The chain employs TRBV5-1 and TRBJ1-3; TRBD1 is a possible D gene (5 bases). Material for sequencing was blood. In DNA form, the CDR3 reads TGCGCCAGCAGCCCGGGGGACGGGGGAAACACCATATATTTT. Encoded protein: CASSPGDGGNTIYF.